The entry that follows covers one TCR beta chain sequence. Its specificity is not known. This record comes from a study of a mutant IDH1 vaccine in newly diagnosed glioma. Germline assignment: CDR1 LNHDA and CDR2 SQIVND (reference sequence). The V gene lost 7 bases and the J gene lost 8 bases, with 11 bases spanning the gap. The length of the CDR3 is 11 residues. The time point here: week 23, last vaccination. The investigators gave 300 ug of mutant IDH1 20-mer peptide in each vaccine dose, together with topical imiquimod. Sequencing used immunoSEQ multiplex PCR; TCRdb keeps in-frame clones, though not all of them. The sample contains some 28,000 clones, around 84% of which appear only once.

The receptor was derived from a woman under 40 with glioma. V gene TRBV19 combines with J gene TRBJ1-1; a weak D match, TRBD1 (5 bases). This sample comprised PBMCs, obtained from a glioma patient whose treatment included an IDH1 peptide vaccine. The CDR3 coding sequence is TGTGCCAGTACCGATCGGACAGAAGCTTTCTTT. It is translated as CASTDRTEAFF.